These 22 T cell receptor beta chains share one sample of origin, sequenced in a study of monozygotic twins with inflammatory bowel disease. TCRdb reworked the 5' RACE reads into one entry per CDR3 protein, no DNA. The specimen's table records 150,000 to 200,000 distinct CDR3 sequences. Material for sequencing was blood. The receptor source for this set is a human donor with ulcerative colitis or Crohn's disease, or a healthy co-twin of an affected twin (not recorded which).

This chain connects TRBV4-3 to TRBJ2-6; TCRdb picks TRBD1, but there is no DNA to check that call. Germline-derived CDR1 and CDR2 are LGHNA and YSLEER. CDR3 length: 15 amino acids. CDR3 protein: CASSQGQSGANVLTF.

V and J are TRBV7-2 and TRBJ2-3; the D call of TRBD2 rests on TCRdb alone, since no DNA is present to check it. Germline V gives CDR1 SGHTA, CDR2 FQGNSA. The CDR3 sequence is 17 residues long. CDR3 residues: CASSPNPGGTSGDTQYF.

The chain employs TRBV10-3 and TRBJ2-3. Germline V lookup: CDR1 ENHRY, CDR2 SYGVKD. This CDR3 is 15 amino acids long. CDR3 sequence: CAISERTSGTDTQYF.

The V and J genes are TRBV14 and TRBJ2-3; absent DNA, TCRdb's TRBD2 call cannot be checked. CDR1 SGHDN and CDR2 FVKESK come from the germline V gene. The CDR3 extends over 15 amino acids. CDR3 residues: CASSLTRLAGDTQYF. Looking up the rest from reference TRBV14 and TRBJ2-3 gives the full variable domain: EAGVTQFPSHSVIEKGQTVTLRCDPISGHDNLYWYRRVMGKEIKFLLHFVKESKQDESGMPNNRFLAERTGGTYSTLKVQPAELEDSGVYFCASSLTRLAGDTQYFGPGTRLTVL.

The rearrangement links TRBV29-1 to TRBJ2-1; without DNA, the TCRdb call of TRBD1 cannot be checked. The germline V gene encodes CDR1 SQVTM and CDR2 ANQGSEA. This CDR3 has 13 amino acids. Here the CDR3 reads CSGGQANYNEQFF.

The chain uses TRBV27 and TRBJ2-7; TCRdb proposes TRBD1, but this gene call is untestable without DNA. CDR1 MNHEY and CDR2 SMNVEV come from the germline V gene (reference sequence). The CDR3 loop spans 12 amino acids. The CDR3 sequence: CASSSGDYEQYF.

The V call is TRBV20-1, the J call TRBJ2-1; TCRdb designates TRBD2, a call that cannot be tested without DNA. The CDR3 spans 16 residues. Germline lookup yields CDR1 DFQATT and CDR2 SNEGSKA (reference sequence). The CDR3 sequence: CSARDPAGTSYNEQFF.

CDR3: CSISLAGGPYEQYF. The chain employs TRBV29-1 and TRBJ2-7; as DNA is missing, the TRBD2 call by TCRdb cannot be tested. This CDR3 region has 14 residues. From germline, CDR1 is SQVTM and CDR2 ANQGSEA.

The rearrangement uses TRBV27 and TRBJ2-1; without DNA, the TCRdb call of TRBD2 cannot be checked. Looked up from germline, CDR1 is MNHEY and CDR2 is SMNVEV (reference sequence). The CDR3 covers 17 residues. This CDR3 reads CASSLRGTSGIYNEQFF.

The chain is built from TRBV20-1 and TRBJ2-7; TCRdb gives TRBD1 as the D gene, but with no DNA this cannot be confirmed. The CDR3 length is 12 residues. Germline V lookup: CDR1 DFQATT, CDR2 SNEGSKA (reference sequence). CDR3 in amino acids: CSTPDSNYEQYF.

The chain uses TRBV7-6 and TRBJ2-2; no DNA is available, so the TRBD2 call from TCRdb remains unchecked. The CDR3 spans 18 residues. Germline V CDR1 and CDR2: SGHVS, FNYEAQ. CDR3 residues: CASSTTPSGLPNTGELFF.

CDR3 loop: CASSEGEGPQHF. The V and J genes are TRBV2 and TRBJ1-5; TCRdb's D call, TRBD1, is unchecked because there is no DNA. This CDR3 region has 12 residues. Germline lookup yields CDR1 SNHLY and CDR2 FYNNEI.

The CDR3 sequence is CASSYSIGGGDRYEQYF. V and J are TRBV6-5 and TRBJ2-7; absent DNA, TCRdb's TRBD1 call cannot be checked. CDR3 length equals 17 residues. The germline gives CDR1 MNHEY, CDR2 SVGAGI.

V is TRBV7-9 and J is TRBJ1-6; there is no DNA to check the TCRdb D call of TRBD1. The CDR3 runs to 17 residues. Germline lookup yields CDR1 SEHNR and CDR2 FQNEAQ (reference sequence). CDR3 sequence: CASSLGGTGAYNSPLHF.

The chain employs TRBV6-1 and TRBJ2-3; with no DNA, the TCRdb D assignment of TRBD2 cannot be verified. The CDR3 covers 17 residues. The V gene's germline CDR1 is MNHNS and CDR2 SASEGT. CDR3 in amino acids: CASSEGLAGGWTDTQYF.

CDR3 protein: CAWSVADTANNSPLHF. The V and J genes are TRBV30 and TRBJ1-6. The CDR3 is made up of 16 amino acids. The germline V gene encodes CDR1 GTSNPN and CDR2 SVGIG (reference sequence).

V and J are TRBV28 and TRBJ2-5; TCRdb calls TRBD1, which cannot be checked without DNA. This CDR3 spans 13 amino acids. From germline, CDR1 is MDHEN and CDR2 SYDVKM. CDR3 loop: CACFRGSSKTQYF.

V gene TRBV5-1 combines with J gene TRBJ2-1. This CDR3 comprises 15 residues. Germline-derived CDR1 and CDR2 are SGHRS and YFSETQ. CDR3 loop: CASSLSGGSYNEQFF.

J is TRBJ2-7 and V is TRBV12-3 or TRBV12-4. This CDR3 is 12 amino acids long. CDR3 residues: CASSQGKATQYF.

The chain has TRBV29-1 and TRBJ2-3; TCRdb selects TRBD1, and the lack of DNA leaves this call unchecked. The CDR3 spans 14 residues. Per the germline V gene, CDR1 is SQVTM and CDR2 is ANQGSEA. The chain's CDR3 is CSVEDRGSTDTQYF.

The chain uses TRBV4-1 and TRBJ2-7; the D call from TCRdb, TRBD2, cannot be confirmed without DNA. CDR3 length: 16 amino acids. Germline CDR1 reads MGHRA; CDR2 reads YSYEKL. CDR3 region: CASSQEGLAGPYEQYF.

The chain recombines TRBV5-4 with TRBJ2-5; TCRdb's D call of TRBD1 is untestable without DNA. The CDR3 runs to 14 residues. The V gene's germline CDR1 is SGHNT and CDR2 YYREEE (reference sequence). CDR3 amino acids: CASSLANRVETQYF.